One and the same sample provided the 16 T cell receptor beta chains below, sequenced in a study of cytomegalovirus exposure and HLA in healthy donors. The PCR had 60 Vbeta and 13 Jbeta primers. The table came from immunoSEQ multiplex PCR; TCRdb's copy has only in-frame clones and leaves some out. The repertoire consists of more than 90,000 clones, with around 77% occurring once and the leading ten covering approximately 0.6%. Sample: PBMCs. The receptor source for this set is a man aged 30-40 years in good health and CMV-seronegative.

The chain is built from TRBV5-1 and TRBJ2-7; a possible D gene is TRBD2 (5 bases). The CDR3 contains 14 residues. Germline CDR1 and CDR2: SGHRS and YFSETQ. Trimming removed 3 bases at V and 1 base at J, with 11 bases between. The CDR3 reads CASSSDSVSYEQYF. In DNA form, the CDR3 reads TGCGCCAGCAGCTCGGACTCCGTGTCCTACGAGCAGTACTTC.

V is TRBV7-9 and J is TRBJ1-1; the D gene is possibly TRBD1 (5 bases). Trimming removed 2 bases from V and 5 bases from J, with 12 bases in between. This CDR3 has 14 residues. From germline, CDR1 is SEHNR and CDR2 FQNEAQ (reference sequence). The CDR3 sequence: CASSLLRDATEAFF. For the CDR3, the DNA is TGTGCCAGCAGCTTATTGCGGGACGCAACTGAAGCTTTCTTT. Combining the CDR3 with reference TRBV7-9 and TRBJ1-1 gives the whole variable domain DTGVSQNPRHKITKRGQNVTFRCDPISEHNRLYWYRQTLGQGPEFLTYFQNEAQLEKSRLLSDRFSAERPKGSFSTLEIQRTEQGDSAMYLCASSLLRDATEAFFGQGTRLTVV.

The chain combines TRBV5-1 with TRBJ2-3; 8 nucleotides line up with TRBD2. The CDR3 has 18 amino acids. With V trimmed by 9 bases and J by 3 bases, 21 bases remained unmatched. Germline V gene lookup returns CDR1 SGHRS and CDR2 YFSETQ. CDR3: CATIKLLGSGRRTDTQYF. The CDR3, as DNA: TGCGCCACCATCAAATTACTGGGAAGCGGGAGAAGAACAGATACGCAGTATTTT.

The CDR3 region is CASSLDQGRPYEQYF. The CDR3 DNA is TGTGCCAGCAGCTTAGATCAGGGCCGACCCTACGAGCAGTACTTC. The chain uses TRBV7-9 and TRBJ2-7; TRBD1 might be the D (5 bases). Germline CDR1 SEHNR, CDR2 FQNEAQ (reference sequence). V lost 1 base and J lost 2, with 12 bases in between. The CDR3 spans 15 residues.

The gene calls are TRBV5-1 and TRBJ2-2, with 10 bases that match TRBD1. Germline lookup yields CDR1 SGHRS and CDR2 YFSETQ. The length of the CDR3 is 17 residues. V shed 1 base, J shed 6 bases, and the junction held 9 bases outside the gene matches. CDR3 amino acids: CASSLYFGGQGSGELFF. The CDR3 bases are TGCGCCAGCAGCTTGTATTTTGGGGGACAGGGGTCCGGGGAGCTGTTTTTT.

The rearrangement links TRBV18 to TRBJ1-4; perhaps TRBD1 as D (6 bases). The CDR3 length is 13 residues. Germline CDR1 KGHSH, CDR2 LQKENI. Trimming removed 7 bases at V and 6 bases at J, with 12 bases between. The CDR3 reads CASLRTADEKLFF. In DNA form, the CDR3 reads TGTGCCAGCTTAAGGACAGCCGATGAAAAACTGTTTTTT.

Only a few counts were recorded for this clone. This chain links TRBV15 with TRBJ2-2; D is ambiguous. V dropped 1 base and J dropped 1 base, with 4 bases sitting between them. This CDR3 comprises 14 residues. Germline values: CDR1 LNHNV, CDR2 YYDKDF (reference sequence). The CDR3 is CATSRAGNTGELFF. The CDR3 region has the DNA TGTGCCACCAGCAGAGCCGGGAACACCGGGGAGCTGTTTTTT.

The J gene is TRBJ2-1, the V gene TRBV19; TRBD1 aligns across 10 bases. V trimming: 10 bases; J trimming: 4 bases; junction bases outside the gene matches: 4. Looked up from germline, CDR1 is LNHDA and CDR2 is SQIVND (reference sequence). The CDR3 has 13 residues. CDR3: CATDRGLYNEQFF. The CDR3 DNA reads TGTGCCACCGACAGGGGGCTGTACAATGAGCAGTTCTTC. The entire variable domain, with the rest obtained from reference TRBV19 and TRBJ2-1, is as follows: DGGITQSPKYLFRKEGQNVTLSCEQNLNHDAMYWYRQDPGQGLRLIYYSQIVNDFQKGDIAEGYSVSREKKESFPLTVTSAQKNPTAFYLCATDRGLYNEQFFGPGTRLTVL.

V usage is TRBV9 and J usage is TRBJ1-1, with a possible D match to TRBD1 (6 bases). The CDR3 is 15 amino acids. CDR1 SGDLS and CDR2 YYNGEE come from the germline V gene. V was trimmed by 3 bases and J by 4 bases, leaving 16 bases between them. The CDR3 region is CASSAPQGQFTEAFF. The DNA of the CDR3 is TGTGCCAGCAGCGCCCCACAGGGCCAGTTCACTGAAGCTTTCTTT.

This clone was observed a single time. This rearrangement joins TRBV11-2 to TRBJ2-3; D may be TRBD2 (6 bases). This CDR3 has 16 amino acids. Looked up from germline, CDR1 is SGHAT and CDR2 is FQNNGV. V lost 5 bases and J lost 3, with 18 bases in between. The CDR3 DNA is TGTGCCAGCAGCCACCGCTGGGGAGGTAATACAGATACGCAGTATTTT. It codes for CASSHRWGGNTDTQYF.

The rearrangement uses TRBV28 and TRBJ1-2; 10 bases align to TRBD1. Germline V lookup: CDR1 MDHEN, CDR2 SYDVKM. The CDR3 sequence is 17 residues long. V was clipped by 4 bases and J by 0 bases; unmatched bases: 8. CDR3 sequence: CASSSPGQGPSNYGYTF. CDR3 bases: TGTGCCAGCAGTTCCCCGGGACAGGGGCCCTCTAACTATGGCTACACCTTC.

The V and J genes are TRBV7-2 and TRBJ2-1; 7 positions agree with TRBD2. J was trimmed by 0 bases and V by 1 base; bases with no gene match: 12. Germline CDR1 is SGHTA and CDR2 is FQGNSA. CDR3 length: 19 amino acids. The CDR3 DNA sequence: TGTGCCAGCAGCTTAGTCCCTAGCGGAACCCTGCTCTCCTACAATGAGCAGTTCTTC. It codes for CASSLVPSGTLLSYNEQFF. Full variable domain (missing parts from reference TRBV7-2 and TRBJ2-1): GAGVSQSPSNKVTEKGKDVELRCDPISGHTALYWYRQSLGQGLEFLIYFQGNSAPDKSGLPSDRFSAERTGGSVSTLTIQRTQQEDSAVYLCASSLVPSGTLLSYNEQFFGPGTRLTVL.

The chain has TRBV6-5 and TRBJ2-2; 9 nucleotides align to TRBD2. Germline CDR1 MNHEY, CDR2 SVGAGI. There are 14 residues in the CDR3. Trimming removed 7 bases from V and 5 bases from J; junction bases left unmatched: 5. The CDR3 loop reads CASTRGRGTGELFF. The CDR3 DNA reads TGTGCCAGCACCCGCGGGAGGGGGACCGGGGAGCTGTTTTTT.

The chain joins TRBV7-9 to TRBJ1-5, with 8 bases lining up with TRBD1. Germline lookup yields CDR1 SEHNR and CDR2 FQNEAQ (reference sequence). The CDR3 covers 14 residues. V shed 4 bases and J 1 base; nucleotides not matched to a gene: 0. CDR3 nucleotide sequence: TGTGCCAGCAGCTGGACAGGGAGCAATCAGCCCCAGCATTTT. This encodes CASSWTGSNQPQHF.

CDR3 residues: CASSLEGRTNTEAFF. In DNA, the CDR3 is TGCGCCAGCAGCTTGGAGGGGCGGACGAACACTGAAGCTTTCTTT. The rearrangement links TRBV5-1 to TRBJ1-1; D is possibly TRBD1 (5 bases). In germline, CDR1 is SGHRS, CDR2 YFSETQ. V was pared by 0 bases and J by 1 base, with 10 bases between. This CDR3 comprises 15 residues.

The chain is built from TRBV10-3 and TRBJ1-2; the D is unclear. The CDR3 consists of 17 residues. Trimming left V 11 bases short and J 0 bases short, with 25 bases between. Per the germline V gene, CDR1 is ENHRY and CDR2 is SYGVKD. The CDR3 region is CAYKGGEREEANYGYTF. For the CDR3, the DNA is TGTGCCTACAAGGGCGGGGAAAGGGAGGAAGCTAACTATGGCTACACCTTC.